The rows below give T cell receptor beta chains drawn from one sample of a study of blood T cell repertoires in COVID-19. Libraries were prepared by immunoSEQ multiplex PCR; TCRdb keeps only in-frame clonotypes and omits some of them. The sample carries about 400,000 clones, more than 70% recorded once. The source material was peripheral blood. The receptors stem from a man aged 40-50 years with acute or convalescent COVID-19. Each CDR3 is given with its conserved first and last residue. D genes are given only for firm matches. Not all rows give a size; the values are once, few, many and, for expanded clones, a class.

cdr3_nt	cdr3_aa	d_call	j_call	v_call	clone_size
TGTGCCAGCTCACCCGACAGGGGGCTGGGAGAGACCCAGTACTTC	CASSPDRGLGETQYF	TRBD1	TRBJ2-5	TRBV18	.
TGCAGCGGGGGGGAGGAGAGCTCCTACAATGAGCAGTTCTTC	CSGGEESSYNEQFF	.	TRBJ2-1	TRBV29-1	.
TGTGCCCAGGGCGCTGAGGAGACCCAGTACTTC	CAQGAEETQYF	.	TRBJ2-5	TRBV5-4	few
TGTGCCAGCAGTTACTCGATTGAAGGGAGCAGACAGTACTTC	CASSYSIEGSRQYF	.	TRBJ2-7	TRBV6-5	once
TGTGCCAGCAGTTACGGTCGGGGGTACGAGCAGTACTTC	CASSYGRGYEQYF	.	TRBJ2-7	TRBV6-5	.
TGTGCCAGCAGCCAAACCGGGTTACAGGAGTACCAAGAGACCCAGTACTTC	CASSQTGLQEYQETQYF	.	TRBJ2-5	TRBV3-1/TRBV3-2	.
TGTGCCAGCAGCGTAGAGGGGTTACCCTCCTACGAGCAGTACTTC	CASSVEGLPSYEQYF	.	TRBJ2-7	TRBV9	.
TGTGCCAGCTCATCTAGCGGGACTCAAGAGACCCAGTACTTC	CASSSSGTQETQYF	TRBD2	TRBJ2-5	TRBV18	.
TGTGCCAGCAGGGACAGATCCTACGAGCAGTACTTC	CASRDRSYEQYF	.	TRBJ2-7	TRBV2	.
TGTGCCAGCAGCGGGCTCTTGGCCAAAAACATTCAGTACTTC	CASSGLLAKNIQYF	.	TRBJ2-4	TRBV7-9	.
TGTGCCAGCAGTTTTGGGACCTGGGGCAGGGGGAACACTGAAGCTTTCTTT	CASSFGTWGRGNTEAFF	.	TRBJ1-1	TRBV28	.
TGTGCCAGCAGCTCACGGGGAAACACCATATATTTT	CASSSRGNTIYF	.	TRBJ1-3	TRBV11-3	.
TGCGCCAGCAGCTTGGGGTTGACTAGCGGGGTGGCTGAGCAGTTCTTC	CASSLGLTSGVAEQFF	TRBD2	TRBJ2-1	TRBV5-1	few
TGTGCCAGCAGTTCTCCCGGGACAGGGTCCTATGGCTACACCTTC	CASSSPGTGSYGYTF	TRBD1	TRBJ1-2	TRBV27	.
TGTGCCAGCAGCTCGGGACTCCTTCCTACCTACGAGCAGTACTTC	CASSSGLLPTYEQYF	.	TRBJ2-7	TRBV7-9	.
TGTGCCAGCAGTTTAGGGTTAGGCAACTTCGCGGGGTACAATGAGCAGTTCTTC	CASSLGLGNFAGYNEQFF	.	TRBJ2-1	TRBV27	.
TGCGCCAGCAGCCAAGGGACAGGGTTGTACGAGCAGTACTTC	CASSQGTGLYEQYF	TRBD1	TRBJ2-7	TRBV4-3	.
TGTGCCAGCAGCTTGGAAGTGTGGTCCGGGTCGACCTTGTGGAAGCAGTACTTC	CASSLEVWSGSTLWKQYF	.	TRBJ2-7	TRBV5-8	.
TGTGCCATAAAACCTAGCGGGGGGGTCTCCTACGAGCAGTACTTC	CAIKPSGGVSYEQYF	TRBD2	TRBJ2-7	TRBV10-3	.
TGCGCCAGCAGCTTGGGTCAGGATCGGCAGTACTTC	CASSLGQDRQYF	.	TRBJ2-7	TRBV5-1	few
TGTGCCAGCAGCGCAGGGACTGTCCCTAGCACAGATACGCAGTATTTT	CASSAGTVPSTDTQYF	.	TRBJ2-3	TRBV9	.
TGTGCCAGCGGGGGATCCGGGACAGGTAATGAGCAGTTCTTC	CASGGSGTGNEQFF	TRBD1	TRBJ2-1	TRBV6-1	.
TGTGCCAGCAGGGGCGGATGGGGGCGACGGGGAAATTCACCCCTCCACTTT	CASRGGWGRRGNSPLHF	.	TRBJ1-6	TRBV11-2	.
TGTGCCAGCAGCCGGGGAGGGAACACTGAAGCTTTCTTT	CASSRGGNTEAFF	.	TRBJ1-1	TRBV3-1/TRBV3-2	.
TGCGCCAGCAGCTTGGTAGGGGCCCCTGAAGCTTTCTTT	CASSLVGAPEAFF	.	TRBJ1-1	TRBV5-1	once
TGTGCCACCAGCAGGTCCGTACGGGAGGGGAATGAGCAGTTCTTC	CATSRSVREGNEQFF	TRBD2	TRBJ2-1	TRBV15	.
TGTGCCAGCGGGACTGGTACCTACAATGAGCAGTTCTTC	CASGTGTYNEQFF	.	TRBJ2-1	TRBV28	.
TGTGCCTGGAGTGTCCAGGCGGGCTACGAGACCCAGTACTTC	CAWSVQAGYETQYF	.	TRBJ2-5	TRBV30	.
TGTGCCAGCAGTTACAGAGTAGCGGGAGCTGTAGATACGCAGTATTTT	CASSYRVAGAVDTQYF	TRBD2	TRBJ2-3	TRBV6-2/TRBV6-3	.
TGCAGTGCAGGGGGGGTCAATGAGCAGTTCTTC	CSAGGVNEQFF	.	TRBJ2-1	TRBV20-1	.
TGTGCCAGTACGGACTCAACCTACGAGCAGTACTTC	CASTDSTYEQYF	.	TRBJ2-7	TRBV19	.
TGTGCCAGCAGCCTCAGAGGGAAGGGGAACACTGAAGCTTTCTTT	CASSLRGKGNTEAFF	.	TRBJ1-1	TRBV9	.
TGTGCCAGCAGCGAAGAGTGGACAGGGGGCATGGAGGAGACCCAGTACTTC	CASSEEWTGGMEETQYF	TRBD1	TRBJ2-5	TRBV6-1	.
TGCGCCAGCAGCCAAGTTTTGAACTTTCCTAGCACAGATACGCAGTATTTT	CASSQVLNFPSTDTQYF	.	TRBJ2-3	TRBV4-1	.
TGTGCCAGCTCACCTACAGGGGGAGGGACTAAGGGCAATGAGCAGTTCTTC	CASSPTGGGTKGNEQFF	.	TRBJ2-1	TRBV18	.
TGTGCCAGCAGCCAGTCTCAGAGGGATTCACCCCTCCACTTT	CASSQSQRDSPLHF	.	TRBJ1-6	TRBV11-1	.
TGTGCCAGTAGTCGACAGGGAAGATACTACGGGATCTACAATGAGCAGTTCTTC	CASSRQGRYYGIYNEQFF	TRBD1	TRBJ2-1	TRBV19	.
TGTGCCAGCAGTTGGACTAGCGGGAGTCGCACAGATACGCAGTATTTT	CASSWTSGSRTDTQYF	TRBD2	TRBJ2-3	TRBV28	.
TGTGCCTGCGGACTAGCGGGGGGGCCGGTGGGAGATACGCAGTATTTT	CACGLAGGPVGDTQYF	TRBD2	TRBJ2-3	TRBV30	.
TGTGCCAGCAGTTACCGTGAAGGACTAGCGGCAGATACGCAGTATTTT	CASSYREGLAADTQYF	TRBD2	TRBJ2-3	TRBV6-5	once
TGTGCCAGCTCACCGAGCTCCTACGAGCAGTACTTC	CASSPSSYEQYF	.	TRBJ2-7	TRBV18	.
TGTGCCAGCAGCTTAGTCGAGGGTTTCTATAATTCACCCCTCCACTTT	CASSLVEGFYNSPLHF	.	TRBJ1-6	TRBV11-2	.
TGCGCCAGCAGCCAAAAACAGGACTCTGGAAACACCATATATTTT	CASSQKQDSGNTIYF	.	TRBJ1-3	TRBV4-1	.
TGTGCCAGCAGCTCCGACGGGACAGGGGGTGGCTACACCTTC	CASSSDGTGGGYTF	TRBD1	TRBJ1-2	TRBV7-2	.
TGTGCCAGCAGCCGACTACCCGGCGAGCAGTACTTC	CASSRLPGEQYF	.	TRBJ2-7	TRBV7-8	.
TGTGCCAGCTCGACGGGGTGGAACACCGGGGAGCTGTTTTTT	CASSTGWNTGELFF	.	TRBJ2-2	TRBV27	.
TGTGCCAGCAGCTTACAGGGGGCGGGTCAGCCCCAGCATTTT	CASSLQGAGQPQHF	TRBD1	TRBJ1-5	TRBV7-9	.
TGTGCCAGCAGTTCCCGGGACAGGGGAAATTCACCCCTCCACTTT	CASSSRDRGNSPLHF	TRBD1	TRBJ1-6	TRBV6-5	few
TGCAGTTCTGGGCTAGCGGGAGAGCACAATGAGCAGTTCTTC	CSSGLAGEHNEQFF	TRBD2	TRBJ2-1	TRBV29-1	.
TGTGCCAGCAGCTTGGATCTTGGGGGCCTGAACACTGAAGCTTTCTTT	CASSLDLGGLNTEAFF	.	TRBJ1-1	TRBV7-2	once
TGTGCCAGCAGCCAAGCGCCTAGCGGGAGGGCTAATGAGCAGTTCTTC	CASSQAPSGRANEQFF	TRBD2	TRBJ2-1	TRBV3-1/TRBV3-2	.
TGCGCCAGCAGCTTGGTGGGGCGGACAGCGGGCACAGATACGCAGTATTTT	CASSLVGRTAGTDTQYF	.	TRBJ2-3	TRBV5-1	.
TGTGCCAGCAGCAAGCTTCAGGGGGCAACTGAAGCTTTCTTT	CASSKLQGATEAFF	TRBD1	TRBJ1-1	TRBV5-4	once
TGCGCCAGCATCCTGGGACAGGGTCATTACAATGAGCAGTTCTTC	CASILGQGHYNEQFF	TRBD1	TRBJ2-1	TRBV5-1	.
TGTGCCAGCAGCACCTCTGAGCTAGATACGCAGTATTTT	CASSTSELDTQYF	.	TRBJ2-3	TRBV5-4	.
TGTGCCAGCAGTTTAAATCAGGGGGCGGGAGCTGAAGCTTTCTTT	CASSLNQGAGAEAFF	TRBD1	TRBJ1-1	TRBV28	.
TGTGCCAGCTCACCAAATAGAGGGAGACTAAGTGAGCAGTTCTTC	CASSPNRGRLSEQFF	.	TRBJ2-1	TRBV18	.